This TCR beta chain was obtained from a study of shared clonotypes between healthy human individuals. V was pared by 8 bases and J by 7 bases, with 18 bases between. The germline CDR1 and CDR2 sequences are LGHNA and YSLEER. The CDR3 has 14 residues. Assay: immunoSEQ multiplex PCR; the TCRdb copy retains only in-frame clones and omits some. The sample has nearly 1,000,000 clones; about three quarters are singletons. What was sequenced was memory CD4+ T cells sorted from blood. Subset noted: CD45RA-negative fraction. The chain couples TRBV4-3 to TRBJ2-4; maybe TRBD1 (5 bases). The origin of this receptor is a man aged 18 to 35 in good health. The CDR3, as DNA: TGCGCCAGCTACCTACCGCGGACAAGGAACATTCAGTACTTC. Translation: CASYLPRTRNIQYF.